The sequence of this TCR beta chain was determined in a study of control samples from healthy donors and cancer patients. TCRdb keeps only in-frame clones here, not all; method: immunoSEQ multiplex PCR. Among roughly 120,000 clones, about 95% were seen once, and the ten largest hold 3.6%. The clonotype was recovered from a man in his thirties or forties in good health. What was sequenced was blood.

CDR3 bases: TGTGCCAGCAGTGCCTACAGGTACGAGCAGTACTTC. This gives the protein CASSAYRYEQYF. V is TRBV12-3 or TRBV12-4 and J is TRBJ2-7, with D perhaps matching TRBD1 (5 bases). CDR3 length equals 12 residues. V lost 5 bases, J lost 4 bases, and 9 bases lay in between.